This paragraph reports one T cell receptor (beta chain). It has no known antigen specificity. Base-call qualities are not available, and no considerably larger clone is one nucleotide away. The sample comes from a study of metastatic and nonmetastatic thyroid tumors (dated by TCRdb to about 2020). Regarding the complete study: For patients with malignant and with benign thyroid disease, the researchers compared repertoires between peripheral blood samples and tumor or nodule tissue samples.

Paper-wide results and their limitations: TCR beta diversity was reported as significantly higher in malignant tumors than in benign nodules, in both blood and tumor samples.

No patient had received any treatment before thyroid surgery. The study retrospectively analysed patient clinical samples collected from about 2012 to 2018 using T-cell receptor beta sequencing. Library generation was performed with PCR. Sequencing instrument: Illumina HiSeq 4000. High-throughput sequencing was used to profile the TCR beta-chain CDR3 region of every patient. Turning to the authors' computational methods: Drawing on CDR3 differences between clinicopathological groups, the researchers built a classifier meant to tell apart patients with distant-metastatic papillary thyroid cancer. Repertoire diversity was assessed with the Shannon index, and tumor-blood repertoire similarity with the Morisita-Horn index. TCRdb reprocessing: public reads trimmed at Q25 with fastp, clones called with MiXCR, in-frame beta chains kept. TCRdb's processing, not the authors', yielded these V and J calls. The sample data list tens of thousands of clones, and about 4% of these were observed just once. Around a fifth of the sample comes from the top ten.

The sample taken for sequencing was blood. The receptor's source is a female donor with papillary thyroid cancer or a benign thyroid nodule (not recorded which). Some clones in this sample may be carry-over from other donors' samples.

Here the CDR3 is given as CASRGDRHNQPQHF. In nucleotides, the sequence is TGTGCCAGCAGGGGGGACAGGCACAATCAGCCCCAGCATTTT. This receptor chain uses TRBV2 and TRBJ1-5, with 8 middle bases fitting TRBD1. The germline V gene yields SNHLY for CDR1 and FYNNEI for CDR2. Compared with germline, V lacks 6 bases and J lacks 3 bases; bases without a gene match: 4. The CDR3, cysteine through phenylalanine, is 14 amino acids long. The read is trimmed to its CDR3 DNA, 42 bases read in frame from base 1. Extended through the reference TRBV2 and TRBJ1-5 proteins, this CDR3 yields the full variable domain: EPEVTQTPSHQVTQMGQEVILRCVPISNHLYFYWYRQILGQKVEFLVSFYNNEISEKSEIFDDQFSVERPDGSNFTLKIRSTKLEDSAMYFCASRGDRHNQPQHFGDGTRLSIL.